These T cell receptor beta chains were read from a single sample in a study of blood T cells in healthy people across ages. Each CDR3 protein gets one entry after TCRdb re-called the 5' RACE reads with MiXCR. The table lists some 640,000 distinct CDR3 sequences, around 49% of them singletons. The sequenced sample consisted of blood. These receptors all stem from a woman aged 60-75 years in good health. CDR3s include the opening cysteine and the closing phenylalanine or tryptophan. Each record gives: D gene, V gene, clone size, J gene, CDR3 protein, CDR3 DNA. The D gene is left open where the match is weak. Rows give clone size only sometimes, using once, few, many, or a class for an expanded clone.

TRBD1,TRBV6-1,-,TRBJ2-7,CASYGTGAPYEQYF,TGTGCCAGTTACGGGACAGGGGCTCCCTACGAGCAGTACTTC
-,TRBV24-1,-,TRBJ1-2,CATSDFTKSYGYTF,TGTGCCACCAGTGATTTCACCAAGAGCTATGGCTACACCTTC
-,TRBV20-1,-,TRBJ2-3,CSASMAASTDTQYF,TGCAGTGCTAGTATGGCAGCTAGCACAGATACGCAGTATTTT
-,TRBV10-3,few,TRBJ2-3,CAINEGRTEADTQYF,TGTGCCATCAACGAGGGGCGGACGGAGGCAGATACGCAGTATTTT
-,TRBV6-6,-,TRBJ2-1,CASSYSQDNEQFF,TGTGCCAGCAGTTACTCCCAAGACAATGAGCAGTTCTTC
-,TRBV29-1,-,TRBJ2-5,CSATEGVETQYF,TGCAGCGCCACTGAGGGGGTGGAGACCCAGTACTTC
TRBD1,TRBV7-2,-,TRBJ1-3,CASSLIQGAGGNTIYF,TGTGCCAGCAGCCTGATCCAGGGGGCAGGCGGAAACACCATATATTTT
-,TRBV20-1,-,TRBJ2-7,CSARFSYEQYF,TGCAGTGCTAGATTTTCCTACGAGCAGTACTTC
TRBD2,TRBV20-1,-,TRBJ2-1,CSAKRLANNYNEQFF,TGCAGTGCTAAGCGACTAGCTAATAATTACAATGAGCAGTTCTTC
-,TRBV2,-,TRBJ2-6,CASRRGSPSGANVLTF,TGTGCCAGCAGGAGGGGATCCCCTTCTGGGGCCAACGTCCTGACTTTC